This T cell receptor beta chain is drawn from a study of control samples from healthy donors and cancer patients. Germline CDR1 reads SGHNT; CDR2 reads YENEEA. CDR3 length: 15 residues. The ends were cut back, 5 bases at V and 1 base at J, with 14 bases in the middle. Clones were read by immunoSEQ multiplex PCR, and TCRdb kept only the in-frame ones, dropping some. The sample lists 75,000 to 100,000 clones, 88% seen once, with roughly 15% in the top ten. The source is a man younger than 45 in good health. This chain links TRBV11-3 with TRBJ1-1; a weak D match, TRBD1 (6 bases). Sequences were obtained from blood. CDR3 sequence: CASSPGEAPNTEAFF. DNA for the CDR3: TGTGCCAGCAGCCCAGGGGAGGCCCCGAACACTGAAGCTTTCTTT.